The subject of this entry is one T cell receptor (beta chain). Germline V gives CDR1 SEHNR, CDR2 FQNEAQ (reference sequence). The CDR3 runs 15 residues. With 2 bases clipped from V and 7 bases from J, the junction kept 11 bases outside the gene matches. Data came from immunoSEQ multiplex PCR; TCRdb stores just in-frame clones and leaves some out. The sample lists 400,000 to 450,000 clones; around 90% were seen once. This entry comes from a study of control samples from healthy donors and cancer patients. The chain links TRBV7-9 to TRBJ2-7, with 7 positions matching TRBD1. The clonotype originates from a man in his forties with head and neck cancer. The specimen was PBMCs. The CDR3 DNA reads TGTGCCAGCAGCTTAATGACAGGGTTATTCGAGGAGCAGTACTTC. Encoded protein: CASSLMTGLFEEQYF.